The source of this TCR beta chain is a study of blood T cell repertoires in COVID-19. Per the germline V gene, CDR1 is WSHSY and CDR2 is SAAADI. The CDR3 is 16 residues long. J lost 2 bases, V lost 4 bases, and 3 bases had no gene match. Assay used: immunoSEQ multiplex PCR; TCRdb lists only in-frame clones, some missing. The profile shows 80,000 to 100,000 clones, roughly 76% of them singletons. The J gene is TRBJ2-5, the V gene TRBV10-2; 14 nucleotides line up with TRBD2. What was sequenced was peripheral blood. The origin of this receptor is a woman of 80 years or more with active or convalescent COVID-19. CDR3 DNA: TGCGCCAGCAGTGCTAGACTAGCGGGGGGGCAAGAGACCCAGTACTTC. Its translation is CASSARLAGGQETQYF.